This T cell receptor beta chain was retrieved from a study of blood T cell repertoires in COVID-19. For the study at large: Before being deemed recovered, Cohort 3 donors had two negative PCRs, clearance, or symptom resolution. PBMCs, B-cell-depleted T cells, or T cells were the source of the cDNA or gDNA that made up the material.

The germline gives CDR1 SGHRS, CDR2 YFSETQ. With 5 bases clipped from V and 2 bases from J, the junction kept 10 bases outside the gene matches. CDR3 length: 17 residues. This clone has more than one count but fewer than ten. Libraries were prepared by immunoSEQ multiplex PCR; TCRdb keeps only in-frame clonotypes and omits some of them. The sample consists of some 200,000 clones, roughly nine tenths of them appearing once. Clinical history as reported by participants underpinned cohort assignment. The chain has TRBV5-1 and TRBJ2-5, with 12 bases aligning to TRBD2. The sequencing input was PBMCs or T cells enriched from blood (not recorded which). The origin of this receptor is a woman aged 50 to 60 in a cohort exposed to, infected with or recovered from COVID-19 (not recorded which). This CDR3 is CASSLGLAGRSQETQYF. The CDR3 nucleotides read TGCGCCAGCAGTCTTGGACTAGCGGGGAGAAGTCAAGAGACCCAGTACTTC.